These T cell receptor beta chains were read from a single sample in a study of early T cells in non-severe SARS-CoV-2 infection. Using its own MiXCR run on the 5' RACE reads, TCRdb lists one record per CDR3 protein. The table lists approximately 97,000 distinct CDR3 sequences, about an eighth of them singletons. The sample taken for sequencing was whole blood. The receptors originated from an adult who was a healthcare worker with PCR-confirmed SARS-CoV-2 infection or an uninfected control (not recorded which). Both conserved end residues are trimmed from each CDR3. Only some rows state a clone size, as once, few, many or a class for expanded clones.

clone size: NA; J gene: TRBJ2-3; V gene: TRBV11-2; CDR3 protein: ASSLPLAGEVRYTQY
clone size: many; J gene: TRBJ2-3; V gene: TRBV29-1; CDR3 protein: SAGTPTDTQY
clone size: NA; J gene: TRBJ2-1; V gene: TRBV7-2; CDR3 protein: ASSWTGDDEQF
clone size: NA; J gene: TRBJ2-1; V gene: TRBV5-5; CDR3 protein: ASSTGTSWGNEQF
clone size: many; J gene: TRBJ1-5; V gene: TRBV4-3; CDR3 protein: ASSSEFDQPQH
clone size: many; J gene: TRBJ2-2; V gene: TRBV19; CDR3 protein: AIAGFTGELF
clone size: few; J gene: TRBJ2-2; V gene: TRBV10-2; CDR3 protein: ASRTTGELF
clone size: NA; J gene: TRBJ1-2; V gene: TRBV10-3; CDR3 protein: AISVSREGYT
clone size: NA; J gene: TRBJ2-1; V gene: TRBV27; CDR3 protein: ASSFPVGVFRVNEQF
clone size: NA; J gene: TRBJ2-5; V gene: TRBV7-2; CDR3 protein: ASSLSGLETQY
clone size: few; J gene: TRBJ1-4; V gene: TRBV20-1; CDR3 protein: SARRQLNEKLF
clone size: few; J gene: TRBJ2-3; V gene: TRBV12-3/TRBV12-4; CDR3 protein: ATGLAPDTQY
clone size: few; J gene: TRBJ2-3; V gene: TRBV7-6; CDR3 protein: ASSWGGWRDTQY
clone size: many; J gene: TRBJ2-5; V gene: TRBV12-5; CDR3 protein: ASGLVRQTQETQY
clone size: many; J gene: TRBJ2-7; V gene: TRBV20-1; CDR3 protein: SAREWGSYEQY
clone size: NA; J gene: TRBJ2-1; V gene: TRBV7-6; CDR3 protein: ASSSGLPNNEQF
clone size: NA; J gene: TRBJ2-1; V gene: TRBV4-1; CDR3 protein: ASSQDTSGSLNEQF
clone size: many; J gene: TRBJ1-4; V gene: TRBV18; CDR3 protein: ASSPTRGGEKLF
clone size: many; J gene: TRBJ2-7; V gene: TRBV5-1; CDR3 protein: ASRQSVGYEQY
clone size: NA; J gene: TRBJ2-7; V gene: TRBV4-1; CDR3 protein: ASSQETGAFYEQY
clone size: many; J gene: TRBJ2-2; V gene: TRBV24-1; CDR3 protein: ATSDSTSPHTGELF
clone size: few; J gene: TRBJ2-2; V gene: TRBV7-9; CDR3 protein: ASSPGRMGTFHTGELF
clone size: few; J gene: TRBJ1-1; V gene: TRBV3-1; CDR3 protein: ASSQNRGTEAF
clone size: NA; J gene: TRBJ2-3; V gene: TRBV4-1; CDR3 protein: ASSGRPRSGKNTQY
clone size: few; J gene: TRBJ1-5; V gene: TRBV15; CDR3 protein: AAGTGESNQPQH
clone size: few; J gene: TRBJ1-1; V gene: TRBV20-1; CDR3 protein: STPVQGGTEAF
clone size: NA; J gene: TRBJ2-7; V gene: TRBV20-1; CDR3 protein: SARRDVSSYEQY
clone size: NA; J gene: TRBJ1-2; V gene: TRBV25-1; CDR3 protein: ASNTVGGYT
clone size: many; J gene: TRBJ1-1; V gene: TRBV10-3; CDR3 protein: AISERVGTEAF
clone size: few; J gene: TRBJ2-3; V gene: TRBV5-4; CDR3 protein: ASSPSLRDTQY
clone size: many; J gene: TRBJ2-5; V gene: TRBV29-1; CDR3 protein: SVGEGETQY
clone size: many; J gene: TRBJ2-7; V gene: TRBV20-1; CDR3 protein: SARRNSYEQY
clone size: NA; J gene: TRBJ2-1; V gene: TRBV5-6; CDR3 protein: ASRPEAGGLSKSSYNEQF
clone size: few; J gene: TRBJ1-3; V gene: TRBV6-6; CDR3 protein: ASTPYTAGENTIY
clone size: many; J gene: TRBJ1-5; V gene: TRBV27; CDR3 protein: ASFQPQH
clone size: few; J gene: TRBJ2-3; V gene: TRBV29-1; CDR3 protein: SVLAGGPAQY
clone size: many; J gene: TRBJ1-1; V gene: TRBV28; CDR3 protein: ASSLKGGTF
clone size: NA; J gene: TRBJ2-5; V gene: TRBV5-4; CDR3 protein: ASSHEQGAQGTQY
clone size: few; J gene: TRBJ1-1; V gene: TRBV2; CDR3 protein: ASSFGFTEAF
clone size: medium-sized; J gene: TRBJ2-7; V gene: TRBV12-3/TRBV12-4; CDR3 protein: ASSPGQGHEQY
clone size: NA; J gene: TRBJ2-3; V gene: TRBV4-1; CDR3 protein: ASRTLGTGQDTQY
clone size: few; J gene: TRBJ2-6; V gene: TRBV10-2; CDR3 protein: ASTGQGASGANVLT
clone size: many; J gene: TRBJ2-3; V gene: TRBV30; CDR3 protein: AWSVRGADTQY
clone size: NA; J gene: TRBJ1-5; V gene: TRBV20-1; CDR3 protein: SAAGQGHQPQH
clone size: NA; J gene: TRBJ2-5; V gene: TRBV29-1; CDR3 protein: SVRQGQETQY
clone size: few; J gene: TRBJ2-1; V gene: TRBV3-1; CDR3 protein: ASSQGTATYNEQF
clone size: many; J gene: TRBJ2-3; V gene: TRBV20-1; CDR3 protein: SLAEGRDTQY
clone size: few; J gene: TRBJ2-3; V gene: TRBV7-2; CDR3 protein: ASTPYFGDTQY
clone size: many; J gene: TRBJ2-6; V gene: TRBV18; CDR3 protein: ASSPLPSGANVLT
clone size: few; J gene: TRBJ2-1; V gene: TRBV19; CDR3 protein: ASSHLLSVINSYNEQF
clone size: many; J gene: TRBJ2-5; V gene: TRBV7-3; CDR3 protein: ASSLVGGRQETQY
clone size: NA; J gene: TRBJ1-1; V gene: TRBV5-6; CDR3 protein: ASSLRGGRKNTEAF